These 24 T cell receptor beta chains originate from one sample sequenced in a study of identical twins. TCRdb independently ran MiXCR on the 5' RACE reads; one entry per CDR3 protein. Of approximately 680,000 distinct CDR3 sequences in the sample, roughly 6.6% were seen once. This sample was also put to use in a study of yellow fever vaccine responses in identical twins.

The sample was PBMCs. These receptors were taken from a young woman in good health.

This clonotype was counted many times. This chain links TRBV6-1 with TRBJ1-5; D is possibly TRBD1 (5 bases). Trimming shortened V by 6 bases and J by 0 bases, and 12 bases separated the two germline ends. Germline CDR1 is MNHNS and CDR2 is SASEGT. The length of the CDR3 is 15 residues. For the CDR3, the DNA is TGTGCCAGCAGCGGGGGGATAGATAGCAATCAGCCCCAGCATTTT. Protein sequence: CASSGGIDSNQPQHF.

This clonotype was seen many times. The chain carries TRBV5-1 and TRBJ1-1; 9 nucleotides agree with TRBD1. V lost 3 bases and J lost 6; bases outside the gene matches: 9. Germline CDR1 SGHRS, CDR2 YFSETQ. The CDR3 length is 15 residues. The CDR3: CASSSTGGVEAEAFF. The CDR3 DNA is TGCGCCAGCAGCTCGACAGGGGGTGTAGAGGCTGAAGCTTTCTTT.

This clonotype was counted a few times. The rearrangement joins TRBV3-1 to TRBJ2-4, with 10 bases that match TRBD1. CDR1 LGHDT and CDR2 YNNKEL come from the germline V gene (reference sequence). V was clipped by 6 bases and J by 3 bases; unmatched bases: 11. This CDR3 is 17 amino acids long. The CDR3 is CASSPGTGVGNKNIQYF. The CDR3 DNA reads as TGTGCCAGCAGTCCCGGGACAGGGGTGGGGAACAAAAACATTCAGTACTTC. Based on the CDR3 plus reference TRBV3-1 and TRBJ2-4, the full variable domain is DTAVSQTPKYLVTQMGNDKSIKCEQNLGHDTMYWYKQDSKKFLKIMFSYNNKELIINETVPNRFSPKSPDKAHLNLHINSLELGDSAVYFCASSPGTGVGNKNIQYFGAGTRLSVL.

This clonotype showed up many times. V is TRBV9 and J is TRBJ2-1; no clear D gene. The germline V gene has CDR1 SGDLS and CDR2 YYNGEE. The CDR3 loop spans 16 amino acids. The V end lost 4 bases, the J end lost 5 bases, and 19 bases lay between the germline ends. CDR3 sequence (DNA): TGTGCCAGCAGCTCCGGCCGAGACCTTACAGACAATGAGCAGTTCTTC. Its protein is CASSSGRDLTDNEQFF.

The chain carries TRBV24-1 and TRBJ2-2; 7 bases fit TRBD1. Germline CDR1 is KGHDR and CDR2 is SFDVKD. CDR3 length equals 16 residues. The junction had 4 bases not matched to a gene; V was cut back by 3 bases and J by 1 base. In DNA form, the CDR3 reads TGTGCCACCAGTGATGTGACAGGGCTGAACACCGGGGAGCTGTTTTTT. Translating it yields CATSDVTGLNTGELFF.

For the CDR3, the DNA is TGCAGCGTTGAAGAGCCCGGCAAGAATGAAAAACTGTTTTTT. Protein product: CSVEEPGKNEKLFF. V is TRBV29-1 and J is TRBJ1-4, with D unclear. This CDR3 has 14 residues. Per germline, CDR1 SQVTM and CDR2 ANQGSEA. V was cut by 0 bases and J by 5 bases, with 10 bases left in between.

This clonotype was seen a few times. This rearrangement joins TRBV12-3 or TRBV12-4 to TRBJ2-1, with 10 bases fitting TRBD2. The ends lost 3 bases at V and 8 bases at J; junction bases unmatched: 7. The CDR3 length is 15 residues. The CDR3 nucleotides read TGTGCCAGCAGTTTGACTAGCGGGTCAGGGGATGAGCAGTTCTTC. Protein product: CASSLTSGSGDEQFF.

The chain carries TRBV12-3 or TRBV12-4 and TRBJ1-6, with TRBD1 identical over 7 bases. J was trimmed by 6 bases and V by 5 bases; bases with no gene match: 10. CDR3 size: 16 residues. CDR3 protein: CASSLTPGGFNSPLHF. In DNA form, the CDR3 reads TGTGCCAGCAGTCTAACACCAGGGGGGTTTAATTCACCCCTCCACTTT.

This chain's CDR3 is CAISESPSALETQYF. In nucleotides, the CDR3 is TGTGCCATCAGTGAGTCACCTAGCGCCTTAGAGACCCAGTACTTC. The chain joins TRBV10-3 to TRBJ2-5; D may be TRBD2 (6 bases). The CDR3 is 15 amino acids. Trimming took 0 bases from V and 4 from J, leaving 12 bases between them. Germline CDR1 and CDR2: ENHRY and SYGVKD.

This clonotype was seen more than once but under ten times. The gene calls are TRBV20-1 and TRBJ2-2, with D possibly TRBD2 on 6 matching bases. The germline gives CDR1 DFQATT, CDR2 SNEGSKA (reference sequence). The CDR3 has 16 amino acids. V dropped 0 bases and J dropped 3 bases, with 14 bases sitting between them. CDR3 in amino acids: CSARDLGGIYTGELFF. The DNA for the CDR3 is TGCAGTGCTAGAGATCTGGGCGGGATCTACACCGGGGAGCTGTTTTTT.

The sample holds many counts of this clonotype. CDR3 residues: CASRTGWETQYF. DNA for the CDR3: TGTGCCAGCAGAACAGGGTGGGAGACCCAGTACTTC. V gene TRBV12-3 or TRBV12-4 combines with J gene TRBJ2-5; a weak D match, TRBD1 (6 bases). The CDR3 consists of 12 residues. V gave up 6 bases and J gave up 5 bases, with 10 bases separating them.

For this clonotype: The final CDR3 position lacks the conserved phenylalanine or tryptophan, pointing to a likely read error. The DNA is omitted, as the CDR3 cannot be located on it reliably, and the CDR3 follows TCRdb's listing. This chain joins TRBV20-1 and TRBJ2-7; TRBD2, the table's D call, was not compared with the DNA. The CDR3 sequence runs 15 residues, both termini included. The germline V gene encodes CDR1 DFQATT and CDR2 SNEGSKA (reference sequence). CDR3 loop: CSARDPSTSGGGVFD.

This clonotype was detected ten times or more. The rearrangement links TRBV5-1 to TRBJ2-1, with 13 bases matching TRBD2. Germline V gives CDR1 SGHRS, CDR2 YFSETQ. The CDR3 is made up of 17 amino acids. The V gene end was trimmed by 4 bases and the J gene end by 7 bases; junction bases not matched to a gene: 11. The CDR3 bases are TGCGCCAGCAGCCGCCCGACTAGCGGGGGGTTCCGGAATGAGCAGTTCTTC. Translated: CASSRPTSGGFRNEQFF.

This clonotype has just a few counts. V gene TRBV29-1 combines with J gene TRBJ2-3, with 8 bases lining up with TRBD2. Germline CDR1 is SQVTM and CDR2 is ANQGSEA. V dropped 5 bases and J dropped 0; count of bases not matched to a gene: 10. This CDR3 region has 16 residues. CDR3 loop: CSVTPGSSGSTDTQYF. CDR3 DNA: TGCAGCGTTACCCCGGGTTCTAGCGGGAGCACAGATACGCAGTATTTT.

Concerning this clonotype: A much larger clone lies a single base off, so this may be a read error. J is TRBJ1-4 and V is TRBV2; D is uncertain. V was cut by 6 bases and J by 4 bases, with 3 bases left in between. CDR3 length: 11 amino acids. CDR1 and CDR2 from the germline V gene are SNHLY and FYNNEI. CDR3 loop: CASRDNEKLFF. The CDR3 DNA is TGTGCCAGCAGAGATAATGAAAAACTGTTTTTT.

This clonotype was picked up many times. The chain couples TRBV5-1 to TRBJ1-6; D is ambiguous. The V gene's germline CDR1 is SGHRS and CDR2 YFSETQ. Trimming shortened V by 4 bases and J by 7 bases, and 15 bases separated the two germline ends. The length of the CDR3 is 15 residues. CDR3 region: CASSPGGIENSPLHF. DNA for the CDR3: TGCGCCAGCAGCCCGGGTGGGATAGAAAATTCACCCCTCCACTTT.

The chain joins TRBV12-3 or TRBV12-4 to TRBJ2-5; D might be TRBD1 or TRBD2, each matching 5 bases. V lost 2 bases and J 2 bases, leaving 9 bases between the germline ends. The CDR3 is 14 residues long. In DNA form, the CDR3 reads TGTGCCAGCAGTTTACCGGGACGACAAGAGACCCAGTACTTC. Translating it yields CASSLPGRQETQYF.

This clonotype has a count of ten or more. The chain couples TRBV7-9 to TRBJ2-1; 11 bases line up with TRBD2. This CDR3 contains 16 residues. Germline V gene data show CDR1 as SEHNR and CDR2 as FQNEAQ (reference sequence). V shed 5 bases and J 3 bases; nucleotides not matched to a gene: 6. CDR3 sequence: CASSPWTSGLYNEQFF. The CDR3, as DNA: TGTGCCAGCAGCCCGTGGACTAGCGGGCTCTACAATGAGCAGTTCTTC.

This chain links TRBV20-1 with TRBJ1-1; no firm D call. This CDR3 is 13 amino acids long. Germline V CDR1 and CDR2: DFQATT, SNEGSKA (reference sequence). The germline V and J ends were trimmed by 0 bases and 4 bases, with 9 bases remaining between them. The DNA for the CDR3 is TGCAGTGCTAGAGATCTAAAGGGCACTGAAGCTTTCTTT. Encoded protein: CSARDLKGTEAFF.

The chain is built from TRBV7-2 and TRBJ1-1, with D maybe TRBD1 (5 bases). Germline CDR1 SGHTA, CDR2 FQGNSA. Trimming took 0 bases from V and 0 from J, leaving 11 bases between them. The CDR3 length is 16 residues. The DNA of the CDR3 is TGTGCCAGCAGCTTAGCCCTCCAGGGTATGAACACTGAAGCTTTCTTT. Encoded protein: CASSLALQGMNTEAFF.

This clonotype was seen a few times. The rearrangement uses TRBV2 and TRBJ1-2; D is ambiguous. This CDR3 is built from 10 residues. In germline, CDR1 is SNHLY, CDR2 FYNNEI. With 8 bases removed from V and 6 bases from J, the gap between germline ends came to 7 bases. CDR3 sequence reads: CASGDDGYTF. CDR3 coding DNA: TGTGCCAGCGGGGATGATGGCTACACCTTC.

The chain has TRBV6-1 and TRBJ2-7, with TRBD1 identical over 7 bases. The J segment lost 2 bases and the V segment lost 5 bases, leaving 6 bases of the junction unmatched. CDR1 and CDR2 from the germline V gene are MNHNS and SASEGT. This CDR3 has 14 residues. The CDR3 loop reads CASSQTQGAYEQYF. The DNA of the CDR3 is TGTGCCAGCAGTCAAACGCAGGGGGCCTACGAGCAGTACTTC.

The table lists this clonotype with a few counts. The chain uses TRBV28 and TRBJ2-2; D gene unclear. The V and J ends lost 6 bases and 6 bases respectively, with 11 bases between them. CDR3 length: 13 amino acids. In germline, CDR1 is MDHEN, CDR2 SYDVKM. CDR3 nucleotides: TGTGCCAGCAGGCGAAGGATCCCCGGGGAGCTGTTTTTT. This translates into CASRRRIPGELFF.

In the case of this clonotype: One end of the junction varies from germline; a read error may be responsible. The rearrangement links TRBV6-6 to TRBJ1-1, with 8 bases fitting TRBD1. CDR3 length: 13 residues. The germline V gene encodes CDR1 MNHNY and CDR2 SVGAGI (reference sequence). The chain's CDR3 is CASRPGGPTEASF. The DNA of the CDR3 is TGTGCCAGCAGACCAGGGGGCCCCACTGAAGCTTCCTTT.